What follows describes a single T cell receptor (beta chain). No cognate antigen has been identified for it. No much larger clone is present one base from it, and per-base qualities are unavailable. This specimen belongs to a study of PD-1 blockade in classical Hodgkin lymphoma (dated by TCRdb to 2018 to 2020). Broadly, across the study: Nivolumab dosing was 3 mg/kg intravenously every 2 weeks, continuing until either disease progression or unacceptable toxicity. A peripheral blood immune signature of response to PD-1 blockade in classical Hodgkin lymphoma was defined using TCR beta sequencing and CyTOF.

Beyond this particular receptor, the publication reports: The study was limited to a single clinical trial cohort, and causes of repertoire differences, possibly disease activity or prior therapy, remained undefined. Baseline TCR diversity was reported to be lower in newly diagnosed patients than in healthy donors and to be lower still in relapsed/refractory patients. A significant rise by C4D1 was seen in CD4+ but not CD8+ TCR diversity (p=0.0027 vs p=0.16), with the rise being most apparent in complete responders (p=0.02). Lower diversity was seen in patients whose nivolumab began less than 1 year after ASCT, and these patients were left out of later analyses so that immune reconstitution would not confound the results. Among trial patients, those achieving complete response had baseline diversity similar to that of newly diagnosed patients, while diversity was significantly lower in partial responders and progressors.

From its cysteine to its phenylalanine, the CDR3 spans 12 amino acids. CDR3 DNA only is kept here, 36 bases in frame from base 1. CDR1 SGHVS and CDR2 FQNEAQ are derived from the germline V gene. V is pared back by 4 bases and J by 11 bases, with 14 bases lying between the germline termini. In light of the paper, this sample's time point label describes: cycle 2 day 1 (C2D1) of nivolumab. Every trial patient had relapsed after autologous stem cell transplantation, and cohorts A, B and C differed in prior brentuximab vedotin exposure. The trial cohort included around 56 patients with relapsed/refractory classical Hodgkin lymphoma, and each patient had a best overall response of complete response, partial response or progressive disease. In the multi-cohort phase II CheckMate 205 trial, trial patients received single-agent nivolumab. An independent review committee assessed best overall response by applying the 2007 International Working Group response criteria. Trial PBMCs were obtained immediately prior to nivolumab initiation (C1D1) and on therapy at cycle 2 day 1 and cycle 4 day 1. Peripheral blood was collected in 8 mL Vacutainer Cell Preparation Tubes, from which PBMCs were isolated by centrifugation and then cryopreserved.

Genomic DNA was extracted with the Qiagen DNeasy kit from unsorted PBMCs and from negatively selected CD4+ and CD8+ fractions. TCR beta CDR3 regions were amplified by immunoSEQ multiplex PCR using primers annealing to V and J segments. A synthetic immune receptor repertoire was used to minimize amplification bias, and any remaining bias was removed computationally after sequencing. The study's own analysis went as follows. Custom Python scripts were used to quantify repertoire diversity as the Shannon entropy index. Unsorted, CD4+ and CD8+ repertoires were analyzed separately, except in combined analyses where CD4+ and CD8+ sequences were merged in silico. Clonal expansion was defined as at least a 2-fold frequency increase after treatment relative to C1D1, with a pseudocount of 0.5 for undetected baseline clones. Singleton clones were defined as clones with 0 or 1 copy at C1D1, and non-singleton clones were defined as clones with 2 or more copies. Clones expanded in unsorted samples were labelled as CD4+, CD8+ or unknown by matching protein sequences in sorted samples from the same patient. Wilcoxon tests on paired samples were used to test diversity changes from C1D1 to C4D1. What TCRdb holds here is the immuneACCESS table cut down to in-frame rearrangements. Part of the clones is not present; checked against another copy, under half of the missing clones reflect an unresolved V gene, and the others are unexplained. D and trimming come from the DNA, and the V and J calls and clone size come from that table. Here the sample has 50,000 to 85,000 clones; 70% to 80% occur a single time. The top ten clonotypes cover 9% to 10% of the sample.

This specimen consisted of peripheral blood mononuclear cells (PBMCs), obtained before the second cycle of nivolumab. The chain uses TRBV7-8 and TRBJ1-1; D gene: possibly TRBD1, on 6 matching bases. The TCR comes from a human donor with classical Hodgkin lymphoma. The nucleotide sequence is TGTGCCAGCAGCTCACAGGGCCGCGGGGCTTTCTTT. This codes for CASSSQGRGAFF.